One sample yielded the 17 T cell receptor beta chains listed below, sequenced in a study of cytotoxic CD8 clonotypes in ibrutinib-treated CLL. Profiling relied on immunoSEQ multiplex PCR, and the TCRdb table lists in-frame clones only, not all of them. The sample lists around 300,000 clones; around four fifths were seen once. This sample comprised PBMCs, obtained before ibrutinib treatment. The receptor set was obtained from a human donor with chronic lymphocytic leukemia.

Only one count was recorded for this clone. The CDR3 DNA is TGTGACGACGCATACAGGGTTGGGATATATGGCTACACCTTC. Translating it yields CDDAYRVGIYGYTF. This chain links TRBV9 with TRBJ1-2; D perhaps matches TRBD1 (6 bases). Germline-derived CDR1 and CDR2 are SGDLS and YYNGEE. This CDR3 spans 14 amino acids.

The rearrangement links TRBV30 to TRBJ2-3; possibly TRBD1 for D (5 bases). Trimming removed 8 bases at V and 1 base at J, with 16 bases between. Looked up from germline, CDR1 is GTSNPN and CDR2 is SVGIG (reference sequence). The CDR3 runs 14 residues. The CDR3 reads CASCQGSCTDTQYF. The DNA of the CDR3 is TGTGCCAGCTGTCAGGGCTCTTGCACAGATACGCAGTATTTT.

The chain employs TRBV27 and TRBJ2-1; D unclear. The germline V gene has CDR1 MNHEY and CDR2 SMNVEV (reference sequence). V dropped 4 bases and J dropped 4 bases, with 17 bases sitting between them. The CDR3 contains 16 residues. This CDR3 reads CASSSFGVSIYNEQFF. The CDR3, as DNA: TGTGCCAGCAGTTCCTTCGGAGTTTCGATATACAATGAGCAGTTCTTC.

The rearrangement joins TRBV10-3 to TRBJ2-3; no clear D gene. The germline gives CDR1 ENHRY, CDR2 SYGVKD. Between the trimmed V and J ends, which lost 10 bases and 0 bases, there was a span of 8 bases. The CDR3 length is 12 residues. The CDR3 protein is CASKGSTDTQYF. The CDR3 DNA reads TGTGCCAGTAAGGGCAGCACAGATACGCAGTATTTT.

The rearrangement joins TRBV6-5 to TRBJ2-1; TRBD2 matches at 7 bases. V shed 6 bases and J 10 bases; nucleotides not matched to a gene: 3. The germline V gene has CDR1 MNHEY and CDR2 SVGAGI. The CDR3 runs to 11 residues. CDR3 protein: CASSLLAEQFF. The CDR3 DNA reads TGTGCCAGCAGCCTACTAGCGGAGCAGTTCTTC.

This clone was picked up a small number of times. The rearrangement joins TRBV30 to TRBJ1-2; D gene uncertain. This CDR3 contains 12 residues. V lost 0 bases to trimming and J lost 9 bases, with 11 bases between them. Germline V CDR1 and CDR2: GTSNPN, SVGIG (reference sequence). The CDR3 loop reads CAWSVGNPSYTF. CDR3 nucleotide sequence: TGTGCCTGGAGTGTAGGCAATCCGAGCTACACCTTC. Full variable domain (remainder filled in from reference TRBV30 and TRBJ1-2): SQTIHQWPATLVQPVGSPLSLECTVEGTSNPNLYWYRQAAGRGLQLLFYSVGIGQISSEVPQNLSASRPQDRQFILSSKKLLLSDSGFYLCAWSVGNPSYTFGSGTRLTVV.

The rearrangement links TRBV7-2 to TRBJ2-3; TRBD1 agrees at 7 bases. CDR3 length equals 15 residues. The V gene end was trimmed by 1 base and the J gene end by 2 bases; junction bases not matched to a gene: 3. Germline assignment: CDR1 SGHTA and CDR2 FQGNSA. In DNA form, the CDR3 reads TGTGCCAGCAGCTTAGTCGGGACAGACACAGATACGCAGTATTTT. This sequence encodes CASSLVGTDTDTQYF.

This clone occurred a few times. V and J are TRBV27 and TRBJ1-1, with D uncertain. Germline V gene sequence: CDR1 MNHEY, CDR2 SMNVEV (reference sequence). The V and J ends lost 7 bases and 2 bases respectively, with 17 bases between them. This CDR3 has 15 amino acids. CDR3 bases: TGTGCCAGCATCCTAAAGTCGGGCGCCAACACTGAAGCTTTCTTT. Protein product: CASILKSGANTEAFF.

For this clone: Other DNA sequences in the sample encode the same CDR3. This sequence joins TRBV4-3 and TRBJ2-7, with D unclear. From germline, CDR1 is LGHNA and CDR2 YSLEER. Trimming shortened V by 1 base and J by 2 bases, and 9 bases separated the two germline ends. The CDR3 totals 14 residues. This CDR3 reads CASSQAGRTYEQYF. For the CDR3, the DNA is TGCGCCAGCAGCCAAGCTGGCCGAACCTACGAGCAGTACTTC.

CDR3 amino acids: CASSLGGPYNEQFF. The CDR3 region has the DNA TGTGCCAGCAGCTTAGGGGGCCCCTACAATGAGCAGTTCTTC. This sequence joins TRBV7-3 and TRBJ2-1, with D possibly TRBD1 on 6 matching bases. This CDR3 contains 14 residues. The germline V gene encodes CDR1 SGHTA and CDR2 FQGTGA. The V end lost 2 bases, the J end lost 2 bases, and 7 bases lay between the germline ends. Variable domain in full (rest from reference TRBV7-3 and TRBJ2-1): GAGVSQTPSNKVTEKGKYVELRCDPISGHTALYWYRQSLGQGPEFLIYFQGTGAADDSGLPNDRFFAVRPEGSVSTLKIQRTERGDSAVYLCASSLGGPYNEQFFGPGTRLTVL.

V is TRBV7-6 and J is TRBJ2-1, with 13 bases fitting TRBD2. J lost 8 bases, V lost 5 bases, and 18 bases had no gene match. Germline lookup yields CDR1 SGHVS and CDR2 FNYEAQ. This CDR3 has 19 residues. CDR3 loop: CASSLRTSGRALASHEQFF. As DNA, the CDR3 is TGTGCCAGCAGCCTGCGAACTAGCGGGAGGGCCCTCGCTTCGCATGAGCAGTTCTTC.

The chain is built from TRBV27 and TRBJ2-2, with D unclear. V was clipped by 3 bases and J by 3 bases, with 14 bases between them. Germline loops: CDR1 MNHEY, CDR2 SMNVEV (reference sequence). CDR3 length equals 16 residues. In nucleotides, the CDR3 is TGTGCCAGCAGTTTGGGTGAGGCGGTCCACACCGGGGAGCTGTTTTTT. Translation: CASSLGEAVHTGELFF.

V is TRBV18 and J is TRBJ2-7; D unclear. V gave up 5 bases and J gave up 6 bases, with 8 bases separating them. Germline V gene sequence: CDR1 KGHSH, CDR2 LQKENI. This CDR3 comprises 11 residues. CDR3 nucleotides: TGTGCCAGCTCAGATAAGGGCGAGCAGTACTTC. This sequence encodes CASSDKGEQYF.

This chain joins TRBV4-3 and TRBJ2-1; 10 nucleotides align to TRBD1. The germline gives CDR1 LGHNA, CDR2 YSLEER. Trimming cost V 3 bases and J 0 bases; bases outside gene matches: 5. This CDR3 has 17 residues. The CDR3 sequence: CASSQRTGGISYNEQFF. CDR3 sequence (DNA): TGCGCCAGCAGCCAGAGGACAGGGGGAATCTCCTACAATGAGCAGTTCTTC.

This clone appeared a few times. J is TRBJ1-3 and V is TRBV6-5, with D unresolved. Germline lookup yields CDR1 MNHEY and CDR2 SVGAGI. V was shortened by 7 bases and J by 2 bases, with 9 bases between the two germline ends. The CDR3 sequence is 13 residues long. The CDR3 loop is CASNRGPGNTIYF. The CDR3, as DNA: TGTGCCAGCAACCGAGGCCCTGGAAACACCATATATTTT.

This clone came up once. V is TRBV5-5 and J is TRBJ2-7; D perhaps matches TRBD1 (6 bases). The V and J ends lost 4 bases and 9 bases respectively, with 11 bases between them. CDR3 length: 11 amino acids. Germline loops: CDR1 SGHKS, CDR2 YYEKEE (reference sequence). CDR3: CASSDHRVQYF. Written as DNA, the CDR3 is TGTGCCAGCAGCGATCACAGGGTGCAGTACTTC.

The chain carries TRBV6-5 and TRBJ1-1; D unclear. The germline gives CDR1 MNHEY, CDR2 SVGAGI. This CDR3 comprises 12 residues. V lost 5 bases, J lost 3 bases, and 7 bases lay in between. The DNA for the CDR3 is TGTGCCAGCAGTAGCACCTACACTGAAGCTTTCTTT. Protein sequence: CASSSTYTEAFF.